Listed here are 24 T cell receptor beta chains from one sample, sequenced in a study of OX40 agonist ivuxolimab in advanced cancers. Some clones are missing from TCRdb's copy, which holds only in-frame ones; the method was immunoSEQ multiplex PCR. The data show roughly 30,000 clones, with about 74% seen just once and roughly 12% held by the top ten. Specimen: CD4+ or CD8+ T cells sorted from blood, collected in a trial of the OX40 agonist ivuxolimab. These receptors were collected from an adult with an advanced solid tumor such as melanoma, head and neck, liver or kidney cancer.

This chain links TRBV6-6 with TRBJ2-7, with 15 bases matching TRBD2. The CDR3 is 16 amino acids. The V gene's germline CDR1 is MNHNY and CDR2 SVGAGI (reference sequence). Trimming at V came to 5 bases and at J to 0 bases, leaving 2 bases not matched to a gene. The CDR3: CASSPGLAGGSYEQYV. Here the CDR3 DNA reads TGTGCCAGCAGTCCGGGACTAGCGGGGGGCTCCTACGAGCAGTACGTC.

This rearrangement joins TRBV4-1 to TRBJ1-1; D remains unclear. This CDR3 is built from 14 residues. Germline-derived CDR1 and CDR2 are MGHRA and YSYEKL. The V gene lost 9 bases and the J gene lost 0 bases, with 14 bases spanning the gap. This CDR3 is CASGEDGVNTEAFF. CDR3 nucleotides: TGCGCCAGTGGGGAGGACGGAGTGAACACTGAAGCTTTCTTT.

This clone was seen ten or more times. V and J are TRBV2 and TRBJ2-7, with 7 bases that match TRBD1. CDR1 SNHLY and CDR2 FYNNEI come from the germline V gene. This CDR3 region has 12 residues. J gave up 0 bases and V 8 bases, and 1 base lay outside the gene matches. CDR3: CASRDSSYEQYF. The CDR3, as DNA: TGTGCCAGCCGGGACAGCTCCTACGAGCAGTACTTC.

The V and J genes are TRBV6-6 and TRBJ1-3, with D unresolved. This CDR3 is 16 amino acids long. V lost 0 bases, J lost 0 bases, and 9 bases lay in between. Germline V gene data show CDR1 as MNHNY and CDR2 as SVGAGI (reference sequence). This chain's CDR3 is CASSYSPPSSGNTIYF. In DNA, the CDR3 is TGTGCCAGCAGTTACTCGCCACCCAGCTCTGGAAACACCATATATTTT.

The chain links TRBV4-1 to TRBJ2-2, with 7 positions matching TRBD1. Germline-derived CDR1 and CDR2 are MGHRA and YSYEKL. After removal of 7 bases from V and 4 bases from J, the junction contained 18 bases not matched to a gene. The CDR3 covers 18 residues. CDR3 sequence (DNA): TGCGCCAGCACCACAGGGGACACCATAATCCAACGCACCGGGGAGCTGTTTTTT. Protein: CASTTGDTIIQRTGELFF.

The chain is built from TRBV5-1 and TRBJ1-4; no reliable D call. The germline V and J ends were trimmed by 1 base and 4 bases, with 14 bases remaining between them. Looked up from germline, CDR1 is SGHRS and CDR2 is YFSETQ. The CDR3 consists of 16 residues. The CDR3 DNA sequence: TGCGCCAGCAGCTTGTTTTCAGGCGGGGTTAATGAAAAACTGTTTTTT. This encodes CASSLFSGGVNEKLFF.

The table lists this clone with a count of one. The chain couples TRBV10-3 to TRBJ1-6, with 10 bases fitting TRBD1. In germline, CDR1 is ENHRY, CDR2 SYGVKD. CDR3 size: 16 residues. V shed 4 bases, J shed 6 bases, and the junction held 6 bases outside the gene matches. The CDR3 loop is CAISAGTGAPNSPLHF. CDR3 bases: TGTGCCATCAGTGCCGGGACAGGGGCCCCTAATTCACCCCTCCACTTT.

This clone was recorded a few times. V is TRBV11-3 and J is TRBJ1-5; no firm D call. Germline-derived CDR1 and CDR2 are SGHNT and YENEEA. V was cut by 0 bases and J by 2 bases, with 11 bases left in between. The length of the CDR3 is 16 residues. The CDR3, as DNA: TGTGCCAGCAGCTTAGAGGGTACAGAGGGCAATCAGCCCCAGCATTTT. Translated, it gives CASSLEGTEGNQPQHF.

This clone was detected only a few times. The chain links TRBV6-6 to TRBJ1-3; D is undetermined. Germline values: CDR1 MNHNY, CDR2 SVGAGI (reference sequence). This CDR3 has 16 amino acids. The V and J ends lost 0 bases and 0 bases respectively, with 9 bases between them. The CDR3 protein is CASSYSAGRSGNTIYF. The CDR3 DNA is TGTGCCAGCAGTTACTCAGCAGGACGCTCTGGAAACACCATATATTTT.

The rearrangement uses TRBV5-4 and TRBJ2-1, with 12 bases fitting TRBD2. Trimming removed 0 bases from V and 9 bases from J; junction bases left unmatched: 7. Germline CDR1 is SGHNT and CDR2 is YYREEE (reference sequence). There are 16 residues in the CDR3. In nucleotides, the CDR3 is TGTGCCAGCAGCTTGGACCTAGCGGGGGGGCAGGGTGAGCAGTTCTTC. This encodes CASSLDLAGGQGEQFF.

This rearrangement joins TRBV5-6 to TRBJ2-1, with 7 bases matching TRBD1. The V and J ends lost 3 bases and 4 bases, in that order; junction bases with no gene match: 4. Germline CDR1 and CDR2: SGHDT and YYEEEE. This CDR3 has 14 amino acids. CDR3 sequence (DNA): TGTGCCAGCAGCTCGGGACAGCCGTACAATGAGCAGTTCTTC. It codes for CASSSGQPYNEQFF.

The CDR3 here is CASSEGSSGKNIQYF. CDR3 in DNA: TGTGCCAGCAGTGAAGGATCTAGCGGAAAAAACATTCAGTACTTC. The V and J genes are TRBV6-1 and TRBJ2-4; 7 bases match TRBD2. After removal of 1 base from V and 4 bases from J, the junction contained 4 bases not matched to a gene. Germline loops: CDR1 MNHNS, CDR2 SASEGT. This CDR3 contains 15 residues.

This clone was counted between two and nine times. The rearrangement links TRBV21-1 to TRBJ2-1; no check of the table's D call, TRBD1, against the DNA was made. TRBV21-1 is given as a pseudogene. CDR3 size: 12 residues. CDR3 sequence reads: CASSTTGGEQFF. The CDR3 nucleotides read TGTGCCAGCAGCACCACAGGGGGTGAGCAGTTCTTC.

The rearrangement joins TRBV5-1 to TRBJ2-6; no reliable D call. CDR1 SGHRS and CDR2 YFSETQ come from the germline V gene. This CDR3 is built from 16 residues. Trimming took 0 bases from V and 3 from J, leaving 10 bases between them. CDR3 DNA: TGCGCCAGCAGCTTGGAAGTAGGGTATGGGGCCAACGTCCTGACTTTC. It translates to CASSLEVGYGANVLTF. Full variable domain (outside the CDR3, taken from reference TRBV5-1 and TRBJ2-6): KAGVTQTPRYLIKTRGQQVTLSCSPISGHRSVSWYQQTPGQGLQFLFEYFSETQRNKGNFPGRFSGRQFSNSRSEMNVSTLELGDSALYLCASSLEVGYGANVLTFGAGSRLTVL.

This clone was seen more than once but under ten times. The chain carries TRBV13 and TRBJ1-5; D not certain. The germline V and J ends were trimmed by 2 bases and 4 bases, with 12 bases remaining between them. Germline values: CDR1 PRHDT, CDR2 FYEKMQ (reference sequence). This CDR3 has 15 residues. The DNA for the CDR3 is TGTGCCAGCAGCTTAATGTCGGAACGGAATCAGCCCCAGCATTTT. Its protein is CASSLMSERNQPQHF.

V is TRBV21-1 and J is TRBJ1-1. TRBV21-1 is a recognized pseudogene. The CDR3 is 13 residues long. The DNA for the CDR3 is TGTGCCAGCAGCAAAGGGGATCTCACTGAAGCTTTCTTT. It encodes CASSKGDLTEAFF.

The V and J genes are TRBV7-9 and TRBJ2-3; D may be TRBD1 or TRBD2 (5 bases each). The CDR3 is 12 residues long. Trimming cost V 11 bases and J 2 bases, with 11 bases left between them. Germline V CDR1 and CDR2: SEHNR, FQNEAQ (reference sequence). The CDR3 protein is CASGRSTDTQYF. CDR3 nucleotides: TGTGCCTCGGGACGATCCACAGATACGCAGTATTTT.

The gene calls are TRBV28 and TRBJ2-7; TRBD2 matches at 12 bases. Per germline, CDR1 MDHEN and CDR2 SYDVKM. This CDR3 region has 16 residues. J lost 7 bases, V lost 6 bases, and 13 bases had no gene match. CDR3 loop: CASSPATSGGAGEQYF. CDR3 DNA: TGTGCCAGCAGCCCCGCGACTAGCGGGGGAGCCGGGGAGCAGTACTTC.

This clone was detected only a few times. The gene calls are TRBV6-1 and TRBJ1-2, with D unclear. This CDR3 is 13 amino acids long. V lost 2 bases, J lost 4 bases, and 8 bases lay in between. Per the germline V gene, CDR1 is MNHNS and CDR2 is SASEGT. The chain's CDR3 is CASSEIGLYGYTF. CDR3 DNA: TGTGCCAGCAGTGAAATCGGCCTCTATGGCTACACCTTC.

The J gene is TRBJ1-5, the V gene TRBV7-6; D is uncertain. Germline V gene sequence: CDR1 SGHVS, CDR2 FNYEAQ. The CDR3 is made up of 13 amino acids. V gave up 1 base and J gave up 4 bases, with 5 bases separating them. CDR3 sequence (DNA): TGTGCCAGCAGCTTAGGACCGAATCAGCCCCAGCATTTT. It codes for CASSLGPNQPQHF.

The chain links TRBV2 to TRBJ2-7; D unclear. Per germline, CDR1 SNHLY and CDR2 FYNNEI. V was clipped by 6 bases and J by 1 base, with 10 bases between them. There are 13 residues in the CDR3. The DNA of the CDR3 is TGTGCCAGCAGACCCGGATCGTCCTACGAGCAGTACTTC. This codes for CASRPGSSYEQYF.

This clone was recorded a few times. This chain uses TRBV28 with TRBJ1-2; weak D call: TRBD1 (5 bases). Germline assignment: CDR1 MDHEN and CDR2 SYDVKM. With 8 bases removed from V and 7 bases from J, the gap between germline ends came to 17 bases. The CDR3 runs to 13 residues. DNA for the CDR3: TGTGCCAGCCTAGGGACTGGCAGGGCTGGCTACACCTTC. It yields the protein CASLGTGRAGYTF.

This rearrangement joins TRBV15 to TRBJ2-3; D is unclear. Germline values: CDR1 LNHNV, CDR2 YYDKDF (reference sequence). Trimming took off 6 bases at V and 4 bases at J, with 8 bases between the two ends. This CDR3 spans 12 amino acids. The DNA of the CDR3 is TGTGCCACCAGTATGAATTCAGATACGCAGTATTTT. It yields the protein CATSMNSDTQYF. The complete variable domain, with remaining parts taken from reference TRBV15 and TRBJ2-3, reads DAMVIQNPRYQVTQFGKPVTLSCSQTLNHNVMYWYQQKSSQAPKLLFHYYDKDFNNEADTPDNFQSRRPNTSFCFLDIRSPGLGDTAMYLCATSMNSDTQYFGPGTRLTVL.

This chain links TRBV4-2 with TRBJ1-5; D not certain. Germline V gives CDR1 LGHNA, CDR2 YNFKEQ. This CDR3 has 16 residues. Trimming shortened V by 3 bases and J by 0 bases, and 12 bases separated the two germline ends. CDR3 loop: CASSQGTVYSNQPQHF. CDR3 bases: TGTGCCAGCAGCCAGGGAACTGTTTATAGCAATCAGCCCCAGCATTTT.